This T cell receptor beta chain was retrieved from a study of T cells after somatic rescue of genetic block. The method was immunoSEQ multiplex PCR; TCRdb's version includes in-frame clones alone and lacks a portion of them. The repertoire consists of over 14,000 clones, with 71% occurring once and the leading ten covering around 28%. This CDR3 is built from 15 residues. Trimming removed 4 bases from V and 1 base from J, with 9 bases in between. Germline V lookup: CDR1 SGHDT, CDR2 YYEEEE. The material sequenced was peripheral blood mononuclear cells (PBMCs). J is TRBJ2-6 and V is TRBV5-6; D gene unclear. The TCR was taken from a young man. The CDR3, as DNA: TGTGCCAGCAGCCATAGAACTTCTGGGGCCAACGTCCTGACTTTC. Translated, it gives CASSHRTSGANVLTF.